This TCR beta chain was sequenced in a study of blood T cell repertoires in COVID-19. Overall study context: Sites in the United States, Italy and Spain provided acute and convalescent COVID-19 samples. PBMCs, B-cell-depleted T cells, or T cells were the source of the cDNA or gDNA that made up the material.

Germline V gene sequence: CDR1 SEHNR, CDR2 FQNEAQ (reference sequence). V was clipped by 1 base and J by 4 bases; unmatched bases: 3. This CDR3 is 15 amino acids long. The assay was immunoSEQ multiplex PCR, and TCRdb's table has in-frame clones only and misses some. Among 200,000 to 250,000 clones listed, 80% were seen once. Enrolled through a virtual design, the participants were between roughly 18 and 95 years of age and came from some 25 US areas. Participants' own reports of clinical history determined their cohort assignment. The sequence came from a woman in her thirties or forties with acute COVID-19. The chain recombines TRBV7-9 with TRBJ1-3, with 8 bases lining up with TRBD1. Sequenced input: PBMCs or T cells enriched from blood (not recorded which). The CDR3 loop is CASSLGQGQGNTIYF. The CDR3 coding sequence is TGTGCCAGCAGCTTAGGACAGGGGCAAGGAAACACCATATATTTT.